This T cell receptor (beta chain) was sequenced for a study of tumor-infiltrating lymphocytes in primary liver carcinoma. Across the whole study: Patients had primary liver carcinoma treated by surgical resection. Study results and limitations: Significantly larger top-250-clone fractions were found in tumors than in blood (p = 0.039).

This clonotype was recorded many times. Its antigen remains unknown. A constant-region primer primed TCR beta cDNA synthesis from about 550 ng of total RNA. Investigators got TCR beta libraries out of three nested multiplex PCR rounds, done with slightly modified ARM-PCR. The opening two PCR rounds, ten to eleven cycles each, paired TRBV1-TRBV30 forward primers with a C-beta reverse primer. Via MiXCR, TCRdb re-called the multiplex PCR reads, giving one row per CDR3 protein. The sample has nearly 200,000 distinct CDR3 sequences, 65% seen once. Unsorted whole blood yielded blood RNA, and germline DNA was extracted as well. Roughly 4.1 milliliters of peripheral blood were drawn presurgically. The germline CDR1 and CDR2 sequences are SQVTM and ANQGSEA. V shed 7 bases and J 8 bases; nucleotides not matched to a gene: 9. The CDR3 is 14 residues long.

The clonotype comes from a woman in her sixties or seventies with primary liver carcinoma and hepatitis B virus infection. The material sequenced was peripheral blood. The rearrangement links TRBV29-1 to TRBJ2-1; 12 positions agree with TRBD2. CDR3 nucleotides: TGCAGCGCCTGGGAGACTAGCGGGAGAGATGAGCAGTTCTTC. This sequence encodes CSAWETSGRDEQFF.